Presented here are 32 T cell receptor beta chains from one specimen sequenced in a study of T cell responses to AZD1222 COVID-19 vaccine. Clones were read by immunoSEQ multiplex PCR, and TCRdb kept only the in-frame ones, dropping some. This sample yields approximately 140,000 clones, of which about 92% are seen a single time; 2.5% to 3.5% belongs to the top ten. The material sequenced was peripheral blood, taken 28 days after the second AZD1222 dose. All receptors derive from an adult who received the AZD1222 COVID-19 vaccine.

The chain employs TRBV15 and TRBJ2-7, with D unclear. The CDR3 totals 15 residues. Germline V gene lookup returns CDR1 LNHNV and CDR2 YYDKDF (reference sequence). Trimming removed 1 base at V and 3 bases at J, with 13 bases between. The CDR3 nucleotides read TGTGCCACCAGCAGAGTCTGGAAATCTTACTACGAGCAGTACTTC. As protein: CATSRVWKSYYEQYF. The full variable domain, in which reference TRBV15 and TRBJ2-7 provide the parts outside the CDR3, is DAMVIQNPRYQVTQFGKPVTLSCSQTLNHNVMYWYQQKSSQAPKLLFHYYDKDFNNEADTPDNFQSRRPNTSFCFLDIRSPGLGDTAMYLCATSRVWKSYYEQYFGPGTRLTVT.

The chain joins TRBV27 to TRBJ2-3, with 12 nucleotides matching TRBD2. Germline V gene sequence: CDR1 MNHEY, CDR2 SMNVEV (reference sequence). The CDR3 is made up of 13 amino acids. V was clipped by 10 bases and J by 5 bases; unmatched bases: 4. CDR3 in amino acids: CATGLAGIDTQYF. CDR3 DNA sequence: TGTGCCACAGGACTAGCGGGAATAGATACGCAGTATTTT.

The chain couples TRBV27 to TRBJ2-7; 9 bases line up with TRBD2. Unmatched junction bases numbered 6, after V lost 7 bases and J lost 5 bases. CDR1 MNHEY and CDR2 SMNVEV come from the germline V gene (reference sequence). The CDR3 is made up of 13 amino acids. CDR3 in amino acids: CASKLAGLDEQYF. The CDR3 bases are TGTGCCAGCAAACTAGCGGGTCTAGACGAGCAGTACTTC.

This clone was counted once. This chain uses TRBV9 with TRBJ2-1; 8 bases are shared with TRBD2. The V segment lost 2 bases and the J segment 4 bases; nucleotides outside the gene matches: 11. Germline assignment: CDR1 SGDLS and CDR2 YYNGEE. CDR3 size: 17 residues. This chain's CDR3 is CASSVGGSPGGYNEQFF. CDR3 DNA: TGTGCCAGCAGCGTGGGGGGTAGCCCGGGAGGGTACAATGAGCAGTTCTTC.

This chain connects TRBV5-1 to TRBJ1-2; 9 bases agree with TRBD1. Germline V gene lookup returns CDR1 SGHRS and CDR2 YFSETQ. V was pared by 1 base and J by 3 bases, with 4 bases of the junction left unmatched. The CDR3 consists of 15 residues. This CDR3 reads CASSLLTGGDYGYTF. CDR3 in DNA: TGCGCCAGCAGCTTGCTCACAGGGGGCGACTATGGCTACACCTTC.

CDR3 sequence (DNA): TGCGCCAGCAGTATGACAGGGGGAGTCTTGTATTCACCCCTCCACTTT. Protein sequence: CASSMTGGVLYSPLHF. The chain couples TRBV5-1 to TRBJ1-6, with 9 bases that match TRBD1. CDR3 length: 16 amino acids. Germline CDR1 and CDR2: SGHRS and YFSETQ. J lost 8 bases, V lost 5 bases, and 11 bases had no gene match.

The chain uses TRBV4-1 and TRBJ2-1, with TRBD2 matching over 10 bases. Germline CDR1 MGHRA, CDR2 YSYEKL. The CDR3 sequence is 14 residues long. The V segment lost 8 bases and the J segment 6 bases; nucleotides outside the gene matches: 7. This chain's CDR3 is CASRSPSGSNEQFF. DNA of the CDR3: TGCGCCAGCCGGAGCCCTAGCGGGAGCAATGAGCAGTTCTTC.

The gene calls are TRBV19 and TRBJ2-3; 13 nucleotides match TRBD2. V lost 5 bases to trimming and J lost 4 bases; unmatched junction nucleotides: 12. Germline V gives CDR1 LNHDA, CDR2 SQIVND (reference sequence). The CDR3 runs to 18 residues. The CDR3 region is CASSFTRTSGSFSDTQYF. The CDR3 DNA sequence: TGTGCCAGTAGTTTCACTCGGACTAGCGGGAGTTTCTCAGATACGCAGTATTTT. Combining the CDR3 with reference TRBV19 and TRBJ2-3 gives the whole variable domain DGGITQSPKYLFRKEGQNVTLSCEQNLNHDAMYWYRQDPGQGLRLIYYSQIVNDFQKGDIAEGYSVSREKKESFPLTVTSAQKNPTAFYLCASSFTRTSGSFSDTQYFGPGTRLTVL.

This chain uses TRBV11-2 with TRBJ2-2; a possible D gene is TRBD2 (5 bases). Germline assignment: CDR1 SGHAT and CDR2 FQNNGV. V lost 8 bases and J 2 bases, leaving 12 bases between the germline ends. The CDR3 contains 14 residues. CDR3 protein: CASFRLANTGELFF. CDR3 coding DNA: TGTGCCAGCTTCAGGCTAGCAAACACCGGGGAGCTGTTTTTT.

The chain is built from TRBV5-4 and TRBJ2-1, with no clear D. The CDR3 totals 16 residues. Per the germline V gene, CDR1 is SGHNT and CDR2 is YYREEE (reference sequence). Between the trimmed V and J ends, which lost 0 bases and 0 bases, there was a span of 10 bases. CDR3: CASSLEWGSSYNEQFF. The CDR3 DNA sequence: TGTGCCAGCAGCTTGGAGTGGGGAAGCTCCTACAATGAGCAGTTCTTC.

The rearrangement uses TRBV19 and TRBJ2-7, with D perhaps TRBD2 (5 bases). Trimming shortened V by 3 bases and J by 4 bases, and 7 bases separated the two germline ends. Germline CDR1 reads LNHDA; CDR2 reads SQIVND (reference sequence). The CDR3 is 12 residues long. Here the CDR3 reads CASSIRGYEQYF. The CDR3 DNA reads TGTGCCAGTAGTATTCGGGGATACGAGCAGTACTTC. The whole variable domain, remainder taken from reference TRBV19 and TRBJ2-7, is DGGITQSPKYLFRKEGQNVTLSCEQNLNHDAMYWYRQDPGQGLRLIYYSQIVNDFQKGDIAEGYSVSREKKESFPLTVTSAQKNPTAFYLCASSIRGYEQYFGPGTRLTVT.

CDR3 residues: CAITSTSPGNRQGRDGYTF. CDR3 DNA: TGTGCCATCACCAGCACAAGCCCCGGGAACCGACAGGGTAGAGATGGCTACACCTTC. V and J are TRBV10-3 and TRBJ1-2; 7 bases agree with TRBD1. The CDR3 is 19 amino acids. Germline V lookup: CDR1 ENHRY, CDR2 SYGVKD. The trim removed 7 bases at V and 6 bases at J, leaving 26 bases unmatched.

V is TRBV3-1 (or the pseudogene TRBV3-2) and J is TRBJ1-3; D not resolved. The germline V gene has CDR1 LGHDT and CDR2 YNNKEL (reference sequence). V was pared by 1 base and J by 3 bases, with 10 bases between. The CDR3 runs 15 residues. The CDR3 is CASSQVGYFGNTIYF. The CDR3 bases are TGTGCCAGCAGCCAAGTGGGTTACTTTGGAAACACCATATATTTT.

The chain links TRBV24-1 to TRBJ2-3, with D tentatively TRBD1 (5 bases). Between the trimmed V and J ends, which lost 5 bases and 4 bases, there was a span of 15 bases. The germline CDR1 and CDR2 sequences are KGHDR and SFDVKD. The CDR3 spans 15 residues. CDR3 DNA sequence: TGTGCCACCAGTGCTCGAAGGGGTAGACCAGATACGCAGTATTTT. The encoded protein is CATSARRGRPDTQYF.

The chain uses TRBV5-1 and TRBJ2-1; 10 bases agree with TRBD2. The CDR3 consists of 16 residues. CDR1 is SGHRS and CDR2 is YFSETQ in the germline V gene. J gave up 8 bases and V 0 bases, and 8 bases lay outside the gene matches. CDR3 residues: CASSLGLSSGSDEQFF. The DNA for the CDR3 is TGCGCCAGCAGCTTGGGTCTGTCTAGCGGGAGCGATGAGCAGTTCTTC.

The rearrangement joins TRBV18 to TRBJ1-1; TRBD1 matches at 7 bases. Germline values: CDR1 KGHSH, CDR2 LQKENI. The CDR3 sequence is 16 residues long. Trimming at V came to 4 bases and at J to 1 base, leaving 9 bases not matched to a gene. The CDR3 DNA reads TGTGCCAGCTCACAGATCCCAGGGGGGGAGAACACTGAAGCTTTCTTT. It codes for CASSQIPGGENTEAFF.

J is TRBJ2-3 and V is TRBV24-1; 7 bases fit TRBD2. The V gene end was trimmed by 4 bases and the J gene end by 7 bases; junction bases not matched to a gene: 10. Germline V gene data show CDR1 as KGHDR and CDR2 as SFDVKD. The CDR3 length is 15 residues. CDR3: CATSELGGSGHTQYF. In nucleotides, the CDR3 is TGTGCCACCAGTGAACTGGGAGGGTCCGGGCATACGCAGTATTTT.

V gene TRBV7-9 combines with J gene TRBJ1-2; a possible D gene is TRBD1 (6 bases). CDR1 and CDR2 (germline): SEHNR, FQNEAQ (reference sequence). V was clipped by 11 bases and J by 6 bases, with 19 bases between them. The CDR3 extends over 13 amino acids. CDR3 amino acids: CALRRGGADGYTF. CDR3 DNA sequence: TGTGCCCTCCGAAGGGGGGGCGCGGATGGCTACACCTTC.

This clone was recorded only once. This chain connects TRBV5-4 to TRBJ1-2; D remains unclear. Germline lookup yields CDR1 SGHNT and CDR2 YYREEE (reference sequence). This CDR3 comprises 13 residues. Trimming took 4 bases from V and 6 from J, leaving 13 bases between them. This CDR3 is CASSVELENGYTF. The CDR3 DNA reads TGTGCCAGCAGCGTTGAACTCGAGAATGGCTACACCTTC.

The chain employs TRBV9 and TRBJ2-2; D gene unclear. This CDR3 region has 13 residues. Trimming left V 6 bases short and J 4 bases short, with 10 bases between. The germline CDR1 and CDR2 sequences are SGDLS and YYNGEE. CDR3 bases: TGTGCCAGCAACTTCCCCCGCACCGGGGAGCTGTTTTTT. Amino acids: CASNFPRTGELFF.

This chain uses TRBV3-1 (or the pseudogene TRBV3-2) with TRBJ1-6; D might be TRBD1 (6 bases). Trimming pared 0 bases from V and 5 bases from J, leaving 8 bases between. This CDR3 is built from 15 residues. Per germline, CDR1 LGHDT and CDR2 YNNKEL (reference sequence). The CDR3 region is CASSQEDRNNSPLHF. The CDR3 nucleotides read TGTGCCAGCAGCCAAGAAGACAGGAATAATTCACCCCTCCACTTT.

V and J are TRBV6-5 and TRBJ1-2; a weak D match, TRBD1 (5 bases). V lost 4 bases and J 5 bases, leaving 17 bases between the germline ends. This CDR3 has 15 residues. From germline, CDR1 is MNHEY and CDR2 SVGAGI. The CDR3 DNA follows: TGTGCCAGCAGTTCCACCTCGGGGGGTGGATATGGCTACACCTTC. It codes for CASSSTSGGGYGYTF.

The rearrangement joins TRBV6-5 to TRBJ2-1; 7 bases are shared with TRBD2. Per germline, CDR1 MNHEY and CDR2 SVGAGI. CDR3 length equals 14 residues. Trimming at V came to 4 bases and at J to 5 bases, leaving 5 bases not matched to a gene. CDR3 in DNA: TGTGCCAGCAGTTGGACTAGGACTGACAATGAGCAGTTCTTC. It specifies CASSWTRTDNEQFF.

The rearrangement joins TRBV28 to TRBJ2-7, with a possible D match to TRBD2 (5 bases). The V and J ends lost 10 bases and 1 base respectively, with 8 bases between them. This CDR3 is 11 amino acids long. Germline CDR1 MDHEN, CDR2 SYDVKM. The CDR3 bases are TGTGCCACGTCGGGATCCTACGAGCAGTACTTC. It specifies CATSGSYEQYF.

The sample holds one count of this clone. The chain uses TRBV28 and TRBJ1-5; TRBD1 agrees at 9 bases. This CDR3 comprises 18 residues. The germline V gene encodes CDR1 MDHEN and CDR2 SYDVKM. The trim removed 3 bases at V and 2 bases at J, leaving 11 bases unmatched. The CDR3 region is CASSLPPGQGIGNQPQHF. The CDR3 region has the DNA TGTGCCAGCAGTTTGCCCCCGGGACAGGGAATTGGCAATCAGCCCCAGCATTTT.

This chain uses TRBV29-1 with TRBJ2-1, with a possible D match to TRBD2 (7 bases). V shed 4 bases and J shed 9 bases, with 19 bases lying between them. The CDR3 covers 14 residues. Germline assignment: CDR1 SQVTM and CDR2 ANQGSEA. CDR3 in amino acids: CSVANGAGAGEQFF. The CDR3 DNA follows: TGCAGCGTTGCTAATGGGGCGGGGGCTGGTGAGCAGTTCTTC.

The gene calls are TRBV4-3 and TRBJ1-4; no clear D gene. CDR1 and CDR2 (germline): LGHNA, YSLEER. CDR3 length: 15 residues. V was shortened by 0 bases and J by 4 bases, with 9 bases between the two germline ends. Written as DNA, the CDR3 is TGCGCCAGCAGCCAAGATATAGGCAGTAATGAAAAACTGTTTTTT. This gives the protein CASSQDIGSNEKLFF.

V is TRBV11-3 and J is TRBJ1-3; D is unclear. Trimming cost V 0 bases and J 0 bases, with 9 bases left between them. This CDR3 is 16 amino acids long. Germline loops: CDR1 SGHNT, CDR2 YENEEA. The CDR3 spells CASSLERALSGNTIYF. In DNA form, the CDR3 reads TGTGCCAGCAGCTTAGAGAGGGCCCTCTCTGGAAACACCATATATTTT.

This chain uses TRBV4-2 with TRBJ1-2, with D possibly matching TRBD1 (6 bases). Trimming shortened V by 0 bases and J by 2 bases, and 13 bases separated the two germline ends. Germline V gene data show CDR1 as LGHNA and CDR2 as YNFKEQ. CDR3 size: 16 residues. In nucleotides, the CDR3 is TGTGCCAGCAGCCAAGATCCCCAGGGGAGGAACTATGGCTACACCTTC. Encoded protein: CASSQDPQGRNYGYTF.

The sample holds one count of this clone. The chain couples TRBV5-5 to TRBJ2-2; D is unclear. The CDR3 has 13 residues. Looked up from germline, CDR1 is SGHKS and CDR2 is YYEKEE (reference sequence). Trimming removed 1 base from V and 6 bases from J, with 7 bases in between. CDR3 sequence (DNA): TGTGCCAGCAGCTTGATAGCATCCGGGGAGCTGTTTTTT. Its translation is CASSLIASGELFF.

This clone showed up just once. This chain connects TRBV6-2 or TRBV6-3 to TRBJ1-1; possibly TRBD1 for D (5 bases). The CDR3 spans 14 residues. Trimming shortened V by 6 bases and J by 5 bases, and 16 bases separated the two germline ends. Germline CDR1 and CDR2: MNHEY and SVGEGT. The chain's CDR3 is CASSPRAGRTEAFF. The CDR3 DNA reads as TGTGCCAGCAGCCCACGGGCAGGGCGGACTGAAGCTTTCTTT.

The rearrangement uses TRBV29-1 and TRBJ1-2, with D uncertain. Trimming took off 3 bases at V and 1 base at J, with 9 bases between the two ends. Germline CDR1 and CDR2: SQVTM and ANQGSEA. This CDR3 has 13 amino acids. The CDR3 DNA is TGCAGCGTTGACGATGACGGTAACTATGGCTACACCTTC. This encodes CSVDDDGNYGYTF.